Below, 2 T cell receptor beta chains from the same sample are listed, as sequenced in a study of CXCR3-negative and CXCR3-positive naive CD8 T cells. Findings of the study overall: TRB CDR3s were more hydrophobic in CXCR3-positive than in CXCR3-negative naive cells.

Their antigen targets remain unknown. The study made its TRB cDNA libraries by 5' RACE, adding UMI labels. TCRdb reprocessed the 5' RACE reads and reports one entry per CDR3 protein, with no DNA. Here the sample table reports about 84,000 distinct CDR3 sequences. The sample taken for sequencing was naive CXCR3+ CD8+ T cells from blood. Indicated subset: CD45RO-CCR7+CD27+CD95- naive CD8+ T cells expressing CXCR3 (TNR3+). These receptors all stem from a human donor in good health. Some clones in this sample may be carry-over from other donors' samples.

The V call is TRBV15, the J call TRBJ2-1; TCRdb designates TRBD2, a call that cannot be tested without DNA. CDR3 length: 15 residues. The V gene's germline CDR1 is LNHNV and CDR2 YYDKDF (reference sequence). The CDR3 loop is CATSRASGRGNEQFF. Variable domain in full (rest from reference TRBV15 and TRBJ2-1): DAMVIQNPRYQVTQFGKPVTLSCSQTLNHNVMYWYQQKSSQAPKLLFHYYDKDFNNEADTPDNFQSRRPNTSFCFLDIRSPGLGDTAMYLCATSRASGRGNEQFFGPGTRLTVL.

CDR3 residues: CASSLTGISSYEQYF. V and J are TRBV28 and TRBJ2-7; there is no DNA to check the TCRdb D call of TRBD1. There are 15 residues in the CDR3. Germline loops: CDR1 MDHEN, CDR2 SYDVKM.